Listed here are 20 T cell receptor beta chains from one sample, sequenced in a study of T cell responses to AZD1222 COVID-19 vaccine. Libraries were prepared by immunoSEQ multiplex PCR; TCRdb keeps only in-frame clonotypes and omits some of them. The repertoire has 150,000 to 200,000 clones, around 90% of them found once; the top ten carry around 0.98%. The sample in question was peripheral blood, obtained 28 days after the second AZD1222 dose. These receptors were obtained from an adult who received the AZD1222 COVID-19 vaccine.

The genes are TRBV19 and TRBJ1-1; D is ambiguous. The V and J ends lost 3 bases and 8 bases respectively, with 13 bases between them. The CDR3 is 13 amino acids. Germline assignment: CDR1 LNHDA and CDR2 SQIVND (reference sequence). The CDR3 DNA sequence: TGTGCCAGTAGTATCCGCCCGATCGGAGAAGCTTTCTTT. Encoded protein: CASSIRPIGEAFF.

The CDR3 spells CASSPRGDTQYF. The DNA of the CDR3 is TGTGCCAGCTCACCACGCGGCGATACGCAGTATTTT. The rearrangement joins TRBV18 to TRBJ2-3; unclear D gene. The length of the CDR3 is 12 residues. The germline V gene encodes CDR1 KGHSH and CDR2 LQKENI. Trimming left V 1 base short and J 6 bases short, with 5 bases between.

V usage is TRBV4-2 and J usage is TRBJ1-2; no definite D call. V lost 0 bases and J 4 bases, leaving 9 bases between the germline ends. This CDR3 contains 14 residues. Germline-derived CDR1 and CDR2 are LGHNA and YNFKEQ. The CDR3 region has the DNA TGTGCCAGCAGCCAAGATCGTGCCCTCTATGGCTACACCTTC. Protein: CASSQDRALYGYTF.

J is TRBJ1-3 and V is TRBV7-9, with D unclear. The V gene lost 3 bases and the J gene lost 2 bases, with 5 bases spanning the gap. The CDR3 has 13 amino acids. Germline V gene data show CDR1 as SEHNR and CDR2 as FQNEAQ (reference sequence). In DNA, the CDR3 is TGTGCCAGCAGCTTTATCCCTGGAAACACCATATATTTT. Protein: CASSFIPGNTIYF.

The CDR3: CASSGWGRGNLYEQYF. The CDR3 coding sequence is TGCGCCAGCAGCGGTTGGGGCAGGGGGAACTTATACGAGCAGTACTTC. The V call is TRBV5-1, the J call TRBJ2-7, with TRBD1 matching 7 bases. The CDR3 spans 16 residues. J lost 4 bases, V lost 4 bases, and 14 bases had no gene match. Per the germline V gene, CDR1 is SGHRS and CDR2 is YFSETQ.

V gene TRBV15 combines with J gene TRBJ1-1; D might be TRBD1 (6 bases). From germline, CDR1 is LNHNV and CDR2 YYDKDF (reference sequence). The CDR3 is 16 amino acids. Trimming stripped 5 bases from V and 11 bases from J, with 27 bases between. The CDR3 nucleotides read TGTGCCACCAGCGACCAATTAGGGGGGCCCCGACGCGAGGCTTTCTTT. This sequence encodes CATSDQLGGPRREAFF.

The rearrangement joins TRBV28 to TRBJ2-3; possible D gene TRBD2, 6 bases. The CDR3 extends over 14 amino acids. Germline V CDR1 and CDR2: MDHEN, SYDVKM. Between the trimmed V and J ends, which lost 2 bases and 7 bases, there was a span of 13 bases. CDR3 sequence reads: CASSLGGEPNTQYF. CDR3 sequence (DNA): TGTGCCAGCAGTTTAGGCGGGGAGCCGAATACGCAGTATTTT.

The chain employs TRBV6-5 and TRBJ2-1, with D possibly TRBD2 on 5 matching bases. Germline assignment: CDR1 MNHEY and CDR2 SVGAGI. V was pared by 0 bases and J by 10 bases, with 10 bases between. This CDR3 has 13 amino acids. The CDR3 reads CASSYSGVGEQFF. CDR3 sequence (DNA): TGTGCCAGCAGTTACTCCGGGGTGGGGGAGCAGTTCTTC.

The rearrangement uses TRBV10-3 and TRBJ1-1; D unresolved. Germline V gene lookup returns CDR1 ENHRY and CDR2 SYGVKD. V shed 6 bases and J shed 5 bases, with 7 bases lying between them. The CDR3 extends over 11 amino acids. This CDR3 is CAISDFTEAFF. The CDR3 coding sequence is TGTGCCATCAGCGACTTTACTGAAGCTTTCTTT.

The V call is TRBV6-5, the J call TRBJ1-5, with D maybe TRBD1 (5 bases). The CDR3 sequence is 16 residues long. The V gene's germline CDR1 is MNHEY and CDR2 SVGAGI. Trimming removed 0 bases from V and 3 bases from J, with 12 bases in between. The CDR3 DNA follows: TGTGCCAGCAGTTACTCACCCGACAGATTCAATCAGCCCCAGCATTTT. This encodes CASSYSPDRFNQPQHF.

V usage is TRBV14 and J usage is TRBJ2-1; no reliable D call. The length of the CDR3 is 13 residues. V was shortened by 0 bases and J by 7 bases, with 7 bases between the two germline ends. The germline CDR1 and CDR2 sequences are SGHDN and FVKESK. CDR3 amino acids: CASSQDLLNEQFF. CDR3 DNA sequence: TGTGCCAGCAGCCAAGATTTACTAAATGAGCAGTTCTTC.

This chain connects TRBV7-6 to TRBJ1-4; weak D call: TRBD1 (5 bases). The germline V gene has CDR1 SGHVS and CDR2 FNYEAQ. V lost 3 bases to trimming and J lost 5 bases, with 10 bases between them. The CDR3 loop spans 14 amino acids. CDR3 sequence reads: CASSFDRANEKLFF. Here the CDR3 DNA reads TGTGCCAGCAGCTTCGACAGAGCAAATGAAAAACTGTTTTTT. Full variable domain (rest looked up from reference TRBV7-6 and TRBJ1-4): GAGVSQSPRYKVTKRGQDVALRCDPISGHVSLYWYRQALGQGPEFLTYFNYEAQQDKSGLPNDRFSAERPEGSISTLTIQRTEQRDSAMYRCASSFDRANEKLFFGSGTQLSVL.

The V and J genes are TRBV19 and TRBJ1-2; 7 nucleotides agree with TRBD1. CDR3 length equals 17 residues. Trimming cost V 5 bases and J 8 bases; bases outside gene matches: 20. The V gene's germline CDR1 is LNHDA and CDR2 SQIVND (reference sequence). The CDR3 sequence: CASSAIANDRDYPGYTF. For the CDR3, the DNA is TGTGCCAGTAGTGCAATCGCCAACGACAGGGACTATCCCGGCTACACCTTC.

The rearrangement uses TRBV7-9 and TRBJ1-1; possible D gene TRBD1, 5 bases. Trimming pared 0 bases from V and 0 bases from J, leaving 8 bases between. This CDR3 comprises 15 residues. Germline V lookup: CDR1 SEHNR, CDR2 FQNEAQ (reference sequence). The CDR3 loop is CASSLAGGMNTEAFF. CDR3 nucleotide sequence: TGTGCCAGCAGCTTAGCTGGGGGGATGAACACTGAAGCTTTCTTT.

This chain connects TRBV21-1 to TRBJ1-1. TRBV21-1 is termed a pseudogene. CDR3 length: 14 residues. CDR3 bases: TGTGCCAGCAGCAAAGCGACGGGGAACACTGAAGCTTTCTTT. This codes for CASSKATGNTEAFF.

This chain joins TRBV27 and TRBJ2-3; D might be TRBD2 (5 bases). Trimming took 5 bases from V and 3 from J, leaving 9 bases between them. Germline CDR1 MNHEY, CDR2 SMNVEV (reference sequence). The CDR3 loop spans 13 amino acids. CDR3 nucleotide sequence: TGTGCCAGCAGTCCCGGGGTAACAGATACGCAGTATTTT. It codes for CASSPGVTDTQYF.

The V call is TRBV9, the J call TRBJ2-5; D unclear. Germline V gives CDR1 SGDLS, CDR2 YYNGEE. This CDR3 has 14 residues. V lost 0 bases and J 4 bases, leaving 10 bases between the germline ends. The CDR3 loop is CASSVAGGIETQYF. The CDR3 DNA reads as TGTGCCAGCAGCGTAGCTGGTGGGATAGAGACCCAGTACTTC.

This clone has a single count. The chain employs TRBV19 and TRBJ1-6, with a possible D match to TRBD1 (6 bases). Looked up from germline, CDR1 is LNHDA and CDR2 is SQIVND (reference sequence). The CDR3 is 14 residues long. V lost 1 base and J 8 bases, leaving 9 bases between the germline ends. Here the CDR3 DNA reads TGTGCCAGTAGTATAGGGACAGTCCATTCACCCCTCCACTTT. Amino acids: CASSIGTVHSPLHF.

This chain joins TRBV10-2 and TRBJ2-1; D is unclear. The CDR3 runs 13 residues. The germline V gene encodes CDR1 WSHSY and CDR2 SAAADI. Trimming shortened V by 2 bases and J by 7 bases, and 9 bases separated the two germline ends. This CDR3 is CASSELPTNEQFF. For the CDR3, the DNA is TGCGCCAGCAGTGAGCTCCCGACGAATGAGCAGTTCTTC.

The genes are TRBV11-2 and TRBJ1-1; D might be TRBD1 (6 bases). This CDR3 is 15 amino acids long. From germline, CDR1 is SGHAT and CDR2 FQNNGV. The V end was cut by 5 bases, the J end by 2 bases, with 15 bases between. The CDR3 nucleotides read TGTGCCAGCAGCCCCCGCAACAGGGTTAACACTGAAGCTTTCTTT. It translates to CASSPRNRVNTEAFF. Full variable domain (rest looked up from reference TRBV11-2 and TRBJ1-1): EAGVAQSPRYKIIEKRQSVAFWCNPISGHATLYWYQQILGQGPKLLIQFQNNGVVDDSQLPKDRFSAERLKGVDSTLKIQPAKLEDSAVYLCASSPRNRVNTEAFFGQGTRLTVV.